This is a list of T cell receptor beta chains from one sample in a study of T cells in Graves' hyperthyroidism and ophthalmopathy. TCRdb re-called the multiplex PCR reads through MiXCR, storing one row per CDR3 protein. The sample carries approximately 600,000 distinct CDR3 sequences, about a sixth recorded once. Sample: blood. These receptor sequences come from a woman in her thirties with Graves' hyperthyroidism. Both conserved end residues are part of each CDR3. A D gene is named only where the DNA matches it firmly. Only some rows state a clone size, as once, few, many or a class for expanded clones.

V gene: TRBV9; clone size: many; D gene: -; J gene: TRBJ2-3; CDR3 DNA: TGTGCCAGCAGCGTAGAATGGGGGCCAAGAGGAGATACGCAGTATTTT; CDR3 protein: CASSVEWGPRGDTQYF
V gene: TRBV5-1; clone size: -; D gene: TRBD1; J gene: TRBJ2-1; CDR3 DNA: TGCGCCAGCGGGACAGATGGGTACAATGAGCAGTTCTTC; CDR3 protein: CASGTDGYNEQFF
V gene: TRBV27; clone size: many; D gene: TRBD2; J gene: TRBJ2-1; CDR3 DNA: TGTGCCAGCATTAGTAGCGGGAGGGCCGGGAATGAGCAGTTCTTC; CDR3 protein: CASISSGRAGNEQFF
V gene: TRBV15; clone size: many; D gene: -; J gene: TRBJ2-7; CDR3 DNA: TGTGCCACCCGCTCCCCGGGATGGTACGAGCAGTACTTC; CDR3 protein: CATRSPGWYEQYF
V gene: TRBV3-1; clone size: -; D gene: TRBD2; J gene: TRBJ2-7; CDR3 DNA: TGTGCCAGCAGCCAAGATGGACTAGCGGGGGGTTCAGAGCAGTACTTC; CDR3 protein: CASSQDGLAGGSEQYF
V gene: TRBV12-3/TRBV12-4; clone size: few; D gene: TRBD2; J gene: TRBJ2-5; CDR3 DNA: TGTGCCAGCAGTCTTTCCAGCGGACTAGCGGGAGGGCCAACCGGGTGGTACTTC; CDR3 protein: CASSLSSGLAGGPTGWYF
V gene: TRBV9; clone size: -; D gene: TRBD1; J gene: TRBJ1-5; CDR3 DNA: TGTGCCAGCAGCGTCGGACAGGGGGCCAATCAGCCCCAGCATTTT; CDR3 protein: CASSVGQGANQPQHF
V gene: TRBV20-1; clone size: many; D gene: -; J gene: TRBJ2-2; CDR3 DNA: TGCAGTGCTAGAGATCGGCAGGCGAACACCGGGGAGCTGTTTTTT; CDR3 protein: CSARDRQANTGELFF
V gene: TRBV30; clone size: -; D gene: -; J gene: TRBJ2-1; CDR3 DNA: TGTGCCTGGAGTGTAGGCGTGAGGATCCAAGAGACCCAGTTCTTC; CDR3 protein: CAWSVGVRIQETQFF
V gene: TRBV12-3/TRBV12-4; clone size: many; D gene: -; J gene: TRBJ2-7; CDR3 DNA: TGTGCCAGCACCTCGGGGGCGGGTGAGCAGTACTTC; CDR3 protein: CASTSGAGEQYF
V gene: TRBV6-2/TRBV6-3; clone size: -; D gene: TRBD2; J gene: TRBJ2-7; CDR3 DNA: TGTGCCAGCAGTTACTACTCCAGGACTAGCGGGAGTCTAAACGAGCAGTACTTC; CDR3 protein: CASSYYSRTSGSLNEQYF
V gene: TRBV29-1; clone size: many; D gene: TRBD2; J gene: TRBJ2-7; CDR3 DNA: TGCAGCGTTGGTTCAGCGGGAGCTCTCCACGAGCAGTACTTC; CDR3 protein: CSVGSAGALHEQYF
V gene: TRBV11-3; clone size: many; D gene: -; J gene: TRBJ2-5; CDR3 DNA: TGTGCCAGCAGCCCCGGGGCGGGCGAAGAGACCCAGTACTTC; CDR3 protein: CASSPGAGEETQYF
V gene: TRBV27; clone size: many; D gene: -; J gene: TRBJ1-2; CDR3 DNA: TGTGCCAGCAGTTTATCACCACATATCTATGGCTACACCTTC; CDR3 protein: CASSLSPHIYGYTF
V gene: TRBV11-3; clone size: many; D gene: TRBD2; J gene: TRBJ2-3; CDR3 DNA: TGTGCCAGCAGCCGCGGGGACTACGCAGATACGCAGTATTTT; CDR3 protein: CASSRGDYADTQYF
V gene: TRBV30; clone size: -; D gene: TRBD2; J gene: TRBJ2-1; CDR3 DNA: TGTGCCTGGACTGGGACTAGCGGGAGCTGGTATGAGCAGTTCTTC; CDR3 protein: CAWTGTSGSWYEQFF
V gene: TRBV27; clone size: many; D gene: TRBD2; J gene: TRBJ2-1; CDR3 DNA: TGTGCCAGCAGTCCCCGAGAGGCGGGAGTCAGTGAGCAGTTCTTC; CDR3 protein: CASSPREAGVSEQFF
V gene: TRBV28; clone size: -; D gene: -; J gene: TRBJ2-1; CDR3 DNA: TGTGCCAGCAGTTCGCCGGGGACAAAGCAGTTCTTC; CDR3 protein: CASSSPGTKQFF
V gene: TRBV6-1; clone size: many; D gene: -; J gene: TRBJ2-7; CDR3 DNA: TGTGCCAGCACCCTTACGATCTACGAGCAGTACTTC; CDR3 protein: CASTLTIYEQYF
V gene: TRBV29-1; clone size: many; D gene: -; J gene: TRBJ1-1; CDR3 DNA: TGCAGCGTTGACAGGGGAACTGAAGCTTTCTTT; CDR3 protein: CSVDRGTEAFF
V gene: TRBV2; clone size: many; D gene: -; J gene: TRBJ1-1; CDR3 DNA: TGTGCCAGCAGAGAAGAGGGCCCCAACACTGAAGCTTTCTTT; CDR3 protein: CASREEGPNTEAFF
V gene: TRBV4-1; clone size: few; D gene: -; J gene: TRBJ1-5; CDR3 DNA: TGCGCCAGCAGCCAAGGTGCGGACAGAAGCAATCAGCCCCAGCATTTT; CDR3 protein: CASSQGADRSNQPQHF
V gene: TRBV6-1; clone size: few; D gene: -; J gene: TRBJ2-7; CDR3 DNA: TGTGCCAGCAGCCCATACCGACAAGGCCTCTACGAGCAGTACTTC; CDR3 protein: CASSPYRQGLYEQYF
V gene: TRBV3-1; clone size: many; D gene: -; J gene: TRBJ2-1; CDR3 DNA: TGTGCCAGCAGCCGTCAACTGTCCTCCTACAATGAGCAGTTCTTC; CDR3 protein: CASSRQLSSYNEQFF
V gene: TRBV6-5; clone size: few; D gene: -; J gene: TRBJ2-7; CDR3 DNA: TGTGCCAGCAGTTACGATCGGAAAGAGCAGTACTTC; CDR3 protein: CASSYDRKEQYF
V gene: TRBV7-7; clone size: many; D gene: -; J gene: TRBJ2-3; CDR3 DNA: TGTGCTAGCAGCCCTAACCCCACAGATACGCAGTATTTT; CDR3 protein: CASSPNPTDTQYF
V gene: TRBV6-2/TRBV6-3; clone size: -; D gene: -; J gene: TRBJ2-3; CDR3 DNA: TGTGCCAGCAGCACTGCAGGGATCTCCACAGATACGCAGTATTTT; CDR3 protein: CASSTAGISTDTQYF
V gene: TRBV24-1; clone size: many; D gene: -; J gene: TRBJ2-5; CDR3 DNA: TGTGCCACCAGTGATCCTGACACACAAGAGACCCAGTACTTC; CDR3 protein: CATSDPDTQETQYF
V gene: TRBV6-1; clone size: many; D gene: -; J gene: TRBJ2-7; CDR3 DNA: TGTGCCAGCAGCCTCGCTCAGGGTGGTTCCTACGAGCAGTACTTC; CDR3 protein: CASSLAQGGSYEQYF
V gene: TRBV5-6; clone size: -; D gene: -; J gene: TRBJ2-7; CDR3 DNA: TGTGCCAGCAGCTTGGGTAGTAGGTTCTCACACTCCTACGAGCAGTACTTC; CDR3 protein: CASSLGSRFSHSYEQYF
V gene: TRBV6-1; clone size: -; D gene: TRBD2; J gene: TRBJ2-1; CDR3 DNA: TGTGCCAGCACGACTAGCGCTTCCTACAATGAGCAGTTCTTC; CDR3 protein: CASTTSASYNEQFF
V gene: TRBV14; clone size: few; D gene: -; J gene: TRBJ2-5; CDR3 DNA: TGTGCCAGCAGCCAAGACGGGCGCCAAGAGACCCAGTACTTC; CDR3 protein: CASSQDGRQETQYF
V gene: TRBV11-2; clone size: -; D gene: TRBD2; J gene: TRBJ2-7; CDR3 DNA: TGTGCCAGCAGCCGAAACCCGGGACTAGCGGGACCCAGCTCCTACGAGCAGTACTTC; CDR3 protein: CASSRNPGLAGPSSYEQYF
V gene: TRBV28; clone size: many; D gene: TRBD1; J gene: TRBJ2-7; CDR3 DNA: TGTGCCAGCACCCCACTGACGACAGGGGTCTACGAGCAGTACTTC; CDR3 protein: CASTPLTTGVYEQYF
V gene: TRBV10-2; clone size: few; D gene: TRBD1; J gene: TRBJ1-1; CDR3 DNA: TGCGCCAGCGGGACAGGGGCGAACACTGAAGCTTTCTTT; CDR3 protein: CASGTGANTEAFF
V gene: TRBV2; clone size: -; D gene: TRBD1; J gene: TRBJ2-7; CDR3 DNA: TGTGCCAGCAGTGAAGGGGCAGGGGGAACCTACGAGCAGTACTTC; CDR3 protein: CASSEGAGGTYEQYF
V gene: TRBV20-1; clone size: many; D gene: TRBD2; J gene: TRBJ2-1; CDR3 DNA: TGCAGTGCACCAGGACGACTAGCGGCATACTACAATGAGCAGTTCTTC; CDR3 protein: CSAPGRLAAYYNEQFF
V gene: TRBV19; clone size: -; D gene: -; J gene: TRBJ2-6; CDR3 DNA: TGTGCCAGTAATCTCCGAATATCTGGGGCCAACGTCCTGACTTTC; CDR3 protein: CASNLRISGANVLTF
V gene: TRBV7-2; clone size: many; D gene: TRBD1; J gene: TRBJ2-7; CDR3 DNA: TGTGCCAGCAGTACAATTAGGGGACAGGGAGACTACGAGCAGTACTTC; CDR3 protein: CASSTIRGQGDYEQYF
V gene: TRBV11-2; clone size: many; D gene: TRBD2; J gene: TRBJ2-5; CDR3 DNA: TGTGCCAGCAGCTTGTACTGGACTAGCGGGAGTCAAGAGACCCAGTACTTC; CDR3 protein: CASSLYWTSGSQETQYF
V gene: TRBV30; clone size: -; D gene: -; J gene: TRBJ2-7; CDR3 DNA: TGTGCCTGGGGCCGGACGGTCTCCTACGAGCAGTACTTC; CDR3 protein: CAWGRTVSYEQYF
V gene: TRBV20-1; clone size: few; D gene: -; J gene: TRBJ1-1; CDR3 DNA: TGCAGTGCTACAGAAGAACCGGGATCCTCGATTTTGGGTGGAGTTACTGAAGCTTTCTTT; CDR3 protein: CSATEEPGSSILGGVTEAFF
V gene: TRBV20-1; clone size: many; D gene: TRBD2; J gene: TRBJ2-1; CDR3 DNA: TGCAGTGCCGGACTAGCGGAGGACAATGAGCAGTTCTTC; CDR3 protein: CSAGLAEDNEQFF
V gene: TRBV20-1; clone size: many; D gene: -; J gene: TRBJ2-7; CDR3 DNA: TGCAGTGCTAGAGATTTGGCCGCTTACAGCTCCTACGAGCAGTACTTC; CDR3 protein: CSARDLAAYSSYEQYF
V gene: TRBV3-1; clone size: many; D gene: -; J gene: TRBJ1-3; CDR3 DNA: TGTGCCAGCAGTTACGGGGATTCTGGAAACACCATATATTTT; CDR3 protein: CASSYGDSGNTIYF
V gene: TRBV28; clone size: many; D gene: TRBD2; J gene: TRBJ2-7; CDR3 DNA: TGTGCCAGCAGTGGGACTAGCGGGCTCTACGAGCAGTACTTC; CDR3 protein: CASSGTSGLYEQYF
V gene: TRBV6-2/TRBV6-3; clone size: few; D gene: -; J gene: TRBJ2-1; CDR3 DNA: TGTGCCAGCAGTTACTCGACTTTCCAAGGATTCCACAATGAGCAGTTCTTC; CDR3 protein: CASSYSTFQGFHNEQFF
V gene: TRBV10-2; clone size: many; D gene: -; J gene: TRBJ1-2; CDR3 DNA: TGCGCCAGCAGTGGCAGGAATGGCTACACCTTC; CDR3 protein: CASSGRNGYTF
V gene: TRBV6-5; clone size: few; D gene: -; J gene: TRBJ2-7; CDR3 DNA: TGTGCCAGCAGTTACTGGAGTCAGGCCGAGCAGTACTTC; CDR3 protein: CASSYWSQAEQYF